This T cell receptor beta chain was sequenced in a study of immune characterization of retroperitoneal liposarcoma. MiXCR, applied by TCRdb to the PCR reads, yields one record per CDR3 protein. Altogether 10,000 to 11,000 distinct CDR3 sequences are present, 37% being singletons, with the ten largest covering roughly a quarter. The V gene's germline CDR1 is MNHNY and CDR2 SVGAGI (reference sequence). The V end lost 2 bases, the J end lost 0 bases, and 20 bases lay between the germline ends. CDR3 length equals 19 residues. The receptor was isolated from a male donor with retroperitoneal liposarcoma. The source material was tumor tissue. The gene calls are TRBV6-6 and TRBJ1-5, with D hard to call. CDR3 region: CASSYGPLTYLNSNQPQHF. Here the CDR3 DNA reads TGTGCCAGCAGTTACGGGCCCCTGACATATCTTAATAGCAATCAGCCCCAGCATTTT.